Reported below is one T cell receptor (beta chain). The antigen remains unidentified. A much larger clone lies one base from this, so it may be a read error. Given the absence of the conserved phenylalanine or tryptophan at the CDR3 end, a read error is likely. This sample stems from a study of blood T cells in healthy people across ages. The CDR3 is 14 amino acids. Germline V CDR1 and CDR2: SQVTM, ANQGSEA. The use of a sample-barcoded 5' primer and a J-beta primer mix characterized a second PCR of roughly 6 to 12 cycles. Template switching added a 12-random-nucleotide identifier to every cDNA molecule. From each sample, at least 2.5 million paired-end reads containing CDR3 were obtained. TCRdb analysed the 5' RACE reads with MiXCR anew, one entry per CDR3 protein. The data show 850,000 to 1,300,000 distinct CDR3 sequences, 35% to 55% seen once. Study outcomes and limitations: CMV status of donors was unknown, possibly confounding expanded clonotype changes. Estimates based on one million T cells were treated as lower bounds.

This clonotype was obtained from a woman in her fifties or sixties in good health. The chain links TRBV29-1 to TRBJ2-5; TRBD2 agrees at 7 bases. Judging by the DNA end, TRBJ2-7 fits better; the J call may be wrong. What was sequenced was blood. This CDR3 reads CSVTLGERGYEQYS. CDR3 nucleotide sequence: TGCAGCGTGACTCTAGGGGAGCGGGGATACGAGCAGTACTCC.